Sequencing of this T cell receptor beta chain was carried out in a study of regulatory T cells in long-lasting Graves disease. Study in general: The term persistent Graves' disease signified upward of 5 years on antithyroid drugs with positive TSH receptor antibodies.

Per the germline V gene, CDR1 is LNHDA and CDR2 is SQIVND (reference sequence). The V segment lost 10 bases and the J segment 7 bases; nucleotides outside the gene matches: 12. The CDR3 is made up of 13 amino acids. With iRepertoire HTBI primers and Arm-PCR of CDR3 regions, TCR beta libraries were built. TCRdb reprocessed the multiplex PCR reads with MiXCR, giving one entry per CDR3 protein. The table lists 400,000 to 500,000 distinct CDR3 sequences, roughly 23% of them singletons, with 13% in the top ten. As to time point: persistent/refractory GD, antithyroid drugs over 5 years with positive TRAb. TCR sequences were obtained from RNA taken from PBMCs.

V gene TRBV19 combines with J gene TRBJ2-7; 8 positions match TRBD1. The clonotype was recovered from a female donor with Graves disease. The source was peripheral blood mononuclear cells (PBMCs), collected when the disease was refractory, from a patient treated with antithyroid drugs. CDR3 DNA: TGTGCCACTGGGACAGGTCTCGTGGGAGAGCAGTACTTC. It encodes CATGTGLVGEQYF.